This record looks at one TCR beta chain sequence and its context. The CDR3 contains 16 residues. Germline CDR1 is LGHNA and CDR2 is YNFKEQ. The ends lost 1 base at V and 4 bases at J; junction bases unmatched: 8. This entry belongs to a study of blood T cell repertoires in COVID-19. Across the study: Spain, Italy and the United States supplied samples that represented acute and convalescent COVID-19. In each case, the material was cDNA or gDNA derived from T cells, B-cell-depleted T cells, or PBMCs.

Assay used: immunoSEQ multiplex PCR; TCRdb lists only in-frame clones, some missing. The sample has under 250,000 clones, about 82% seen once. Specimen: peripheral blood. This chain uses TRBV4-2 with TRBJ2-3, with 7 bases that match TRBD2. This TCR came from an elderly man with acute or convalescent COVID-19. The DNA for the CDR3 is TGTGCCAGCAGCCAAGCTCAGGGCGGGGGTTCAGATACGCAGTATTTT. Protein sequence: CASSQAQGGGSDTQYF.